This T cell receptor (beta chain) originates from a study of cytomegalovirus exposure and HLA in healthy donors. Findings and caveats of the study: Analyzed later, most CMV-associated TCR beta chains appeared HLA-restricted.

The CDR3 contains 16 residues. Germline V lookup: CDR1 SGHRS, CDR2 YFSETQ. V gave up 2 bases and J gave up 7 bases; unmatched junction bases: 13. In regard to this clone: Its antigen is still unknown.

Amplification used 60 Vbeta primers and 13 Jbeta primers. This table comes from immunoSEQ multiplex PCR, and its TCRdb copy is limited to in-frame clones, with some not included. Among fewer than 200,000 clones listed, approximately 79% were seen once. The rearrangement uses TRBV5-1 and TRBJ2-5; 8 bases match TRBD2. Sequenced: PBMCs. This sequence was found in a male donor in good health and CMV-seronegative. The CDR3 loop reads CASSFDTPGGQGTQYF. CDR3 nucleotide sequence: TGCGCCAGCAGCTTCGATACCCCGGGGGGGCAGGGGACCCAGTACTTC.